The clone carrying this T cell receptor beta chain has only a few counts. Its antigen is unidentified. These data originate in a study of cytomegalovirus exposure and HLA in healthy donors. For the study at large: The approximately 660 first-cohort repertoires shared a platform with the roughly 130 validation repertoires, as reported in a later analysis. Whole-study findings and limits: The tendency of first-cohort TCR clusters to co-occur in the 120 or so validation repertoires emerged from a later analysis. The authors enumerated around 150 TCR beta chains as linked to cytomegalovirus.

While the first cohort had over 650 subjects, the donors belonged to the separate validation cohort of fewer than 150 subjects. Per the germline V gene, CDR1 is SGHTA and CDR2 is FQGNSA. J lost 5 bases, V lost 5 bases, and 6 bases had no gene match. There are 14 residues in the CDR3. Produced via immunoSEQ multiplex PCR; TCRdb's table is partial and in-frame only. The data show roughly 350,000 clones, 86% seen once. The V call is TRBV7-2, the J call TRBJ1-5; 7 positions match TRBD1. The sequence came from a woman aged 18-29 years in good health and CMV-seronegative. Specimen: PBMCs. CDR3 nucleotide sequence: TGTGCCAGCAGCCGGCCCGACAGGGATCAGCCCCAGCATTTT. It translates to CASSRPDRDQPQHF.